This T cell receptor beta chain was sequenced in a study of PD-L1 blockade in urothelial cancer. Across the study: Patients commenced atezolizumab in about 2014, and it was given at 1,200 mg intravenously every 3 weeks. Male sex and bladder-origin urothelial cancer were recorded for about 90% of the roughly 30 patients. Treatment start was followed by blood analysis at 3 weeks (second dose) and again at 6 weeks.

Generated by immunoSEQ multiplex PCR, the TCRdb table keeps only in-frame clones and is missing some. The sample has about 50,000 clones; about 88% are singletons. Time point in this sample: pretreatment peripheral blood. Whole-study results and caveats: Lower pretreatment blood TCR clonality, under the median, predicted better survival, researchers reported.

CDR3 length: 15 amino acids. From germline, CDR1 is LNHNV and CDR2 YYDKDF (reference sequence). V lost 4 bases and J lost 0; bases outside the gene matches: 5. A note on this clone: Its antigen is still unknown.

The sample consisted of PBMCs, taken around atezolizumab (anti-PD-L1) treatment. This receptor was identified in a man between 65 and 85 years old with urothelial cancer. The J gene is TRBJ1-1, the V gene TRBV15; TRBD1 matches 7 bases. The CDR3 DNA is TGTGCCACCAGCAAGACAGGGTCCATGAACACTGAAGCTTTCTTT. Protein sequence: CATSKTGSMNTEAFF.